This TCR beta chain stems from a study of T cells in Graves' hyperthyroidism and ophthalmopathy. Study results and limitations: Appearing also in blood were most of the thyroid clonotypes expanded above 0.001. The authors' 13 V-J model separated ophthalmopathy from stable hyperthyroidism.

The V and J ends lost 1 base and 0 bases respectively, with 6 bases between them. This CDR3 is built from 14 residues. Germline V lookup: CDR1 MNHEY, CDR2 SMNVEV (reference sequence). This clonotype was counted at least ten times. Its antigen is not identified. It was RNA transcripts that yielded the amplified TCR beta CDR3 regions. The HTBI primer set drove a first-round RT-PCR of the TCR CDR3. TCRdb reprocessed the multiplex PCR reads via MiXCR and lists one record per CDR3 protein. The sample has under 300,000 distinct CDR3 sequences, less than 30% seen once; the top ten hold 25% to 30%. The V gene is TRBV27, the J gene TRBJ1-1, with D perhaps TRBD1 (6 bases). The sequence was obtained from a man aged 35-49 years with Graves' hyperthyroidism that later progressed to Graves' ophthalmopathy. The sample taken for sequencing was blood. The CDR3 nucleotides read TGTGCCAGCAGTTTATACAGGGTGAACACTGAAGCTTTCTTT. Amino acids: CASSLYRVNTEAFF.